The rows below give T cell receptor beta chains drawn from one sample of a study of T cell changes during pregnancy in multiple sclerosis. Profiled with immunoSEQ multiplex PCR; TCRdb holds only in-frame clones, not every one. This table holds 70,000 to 90,000 clones, 91% found once. Sequenced here: PBMCs, sampled in the first trimester of pregnancy. These receptors all stem from a female donor in good health, serving as a control in a pregnancy study. Some clones in this sample may be carry-over from other donors' samples. The CDR3 runs from the conserved cysteine through the conserved F or W. The order of the fields is CDR3 protein, D gene, J gene, V gene. The D gene is left open where the match is weak.

CASSNLAGWADTQYF TRBD2 TRBJ2-3 TRBV19
CAWSPLAGQPQHF . TRBJ1-5 TRBV30
CASRLGLGEQFF . TRBJ2-1 TRBV19
CASSQVSGSGLNEQFF . TRBJ2-1 TRBV18
CASRPIQANEAFF . TRBJ1-1 TRBV6-1
CASSGTSGRDHYNEQFF TRBD2 TRBJ2-1 TRBV28
CASSTQGAYNSPLHF TRBD1 TRBJ1-6 TRBV5-4
CASSVPGLAGGRPTDTQYF TRBD2 TRBJ2-3 TRBV9
CASSPGTNNFNSPLHF . TRBJ1-6 TRBV7-9
CASSPGTSYGYTF . TRBJ1-2 TRBV5-8
CASSGTSGNNEQFF TRBD2 TRBJ2-1 TRBV9
CASSFDQGLYGYTF . TRBJ1-2 TRBV7-9
CASSEGSVYGYTF . TRBJ1-2 TRBV6-1
CASSLLGRETQYF . TRBJ2-5 TRBV7-9
CASSSSGLEETQYF . TRBJ2-5 TRBV5-1
CASSLLAGLADEQFF . TRBJ2-1 TRBV28
CASSEASYNSPLHF . TRBJ1-6 TRBV5-1
CASSLFIGQLISGANVLTF . TRBJ2-6 TRBV11-2
CASSLIGQEGSSYNEQFF TRBD1 TRBJ2-1 TRBV27
CASSLSRGLGYTF TRBD1 TRBJ1-2 TRBV27
CASSSGTGKTYEQYF TRBD1 TRBJ2-7 TRBV7-2
CASSHPGQGKETQYF TRBD1 TRBJ2-5 TRBV5-4
CASSYSNRLSYEQYF . TRBJ2-7 TRBV6-6
CASRIQGAANTEAFF TRBD1 TRBJ1-1 TRBV2
CASRDRVGGYTF TRBD1 TRBJ1-2 TRBV6-1
CASSWDRGGTEAFF TRBD1 TRBJ1-1 TRBV28
CASSLRQQETQYF . TRBJ2-5 TRBV5-8
CASSLSGGGFLRYGYTF TRBD1 TRBJ1-2 TRBV11-2
CASSFSGNNQPQHF . TRBJ1-5 TRBV28
CASSPIGGTEAFF . TRBJ1-1 TRBV18
CASSSRTLRDTQYF . TRBJ2-3 TRBV5-6
CASSEAGNSPLHF . TRBJ1-6 TRBV25-1
CASRAPGEDTQYF . TRBJ2-3 TRBV9
CASSPPPGAGEETQYF TRBD2 TRBJ2-5 TRBV18
CASKRTSGESTVEQYF TRBD2 TRBJ2-7 TRBV27
CASMQGETQYF . TRBJ2-5 TRBV2
CASRAGTGSEKLFF TRBD1 TRBJ1-4 TRBV6-1
CASSVNRGWDNQPQHF TRBD1 TRBJ1-5 TRBV5-6
CASMGQGNTGELFF TRBD1 TRBJ2-2 TRBV19
CASSATGGRTDTQYF TRBD1 TRBJ2-3 TRBV9
CASSIVTSGLNTGELFF TRBD2 TRBJ2-2 TRBV19
CASSLWTGVGYGYTF TRBD1 TRBJ1-2 TRBV5-1
CASSYGGAPVYGYTF . TRBJ1-2 TRBV6-5
CASSLSARAYNEQFF . TRBJ2-1 TRBV7-6
CASSQEGGVLRGYTF . TRBJ1-2 TRBV4-1
CASSPRIIEHGYTF . TRBJ1-2 TRBV18
CASSGGREETQYF . TRBJ2-5 TRBV9
CATSGPGQGRTGELFF TRBD1 TRBJ2-2 TRBV15
CASSARLSGPTGDEQYF TRBD1 TRBJ2-7 TRBV6-1
CAIGQGYEQYF TRBD1 TRBJ2-7 TRBV10-3
CASSLDRESTYEQYF TRBD1 TRBJ2-7 TRBV6-5
CASSLTGVYEQYF . TRBJ2-7 TRBV28
CASSLAQGLTDTQYF . TRBJ2-3 TRBV11-2
CASSQDRGYGYTF TRBD1 TRBJ1-2 TRBV7-8
CASLEGSSNEQYF . TRBJ2-7 TRBV19
CASSLRPPGGQPQHF . TRBJ1-5 TRBV28
CASSPGLAETQYF TRBD2 TRBJ2-5 TRBV7-2
CSVERGMPGELFF . TRBJ2-2 TRBV29-1
CATTRVDRVVDIQYF TRBD1 TRBJ2-4 TRBV7-9
CASSSLDSSRTDTQYF . TRBJ2-3 TRBV28